Presented here are 11 T cell receptor beta chains from one specimen sequenced in a study of identifying expanded T cells in peripheral blood. Clones were sequenced by immunoSEQ multiplex PCR, and TCRdb holds only the in-frame ones, with some missing. The sample has about 84,000 clones, 75% to 90% seen once. The sample taken for sequencing was blood. Receptors were obtained from a person aged 18-69 years in good health.

The chain couples TRBV15 to TRBJ2-7; 11 nucleotides agree with TRBD1. The CDR3 is made up of 16 amino acids. Losses at the gene ends were 6 bases for V and 1 base for J; bases not matched to a gene: 8. Germline CDR1 reads LNHNV; CDR2 reads YYDKDF (reference sequence). The chain's CDR3 is CATSGTGGDSSYEQYF. CDR3 nucleotides: TGTGCCACCAGTGGGACAGGGGGTGACTCTTCCTACGAGCAGTACTTC.

This clone was found once. V and J are TRBV19 and TRBJ2-7; maybe TRBD1 (5 bases). Germline CDR1 reads LNHDA; CDR2 reads SQIVND (reference sequence). Trimming removed 0 bases at V and 2 bases at J, with 8 bases between. The CDR3 is 14 amino acids. The CDR3 sequence: CASSIDQGTYEQYF. The CDR3, as DNA: TGTGCCAGTAGTATAGATCAGGGTACCTACGAGCAGTACTTC.

The chain has TRBV4-3 and TRBJ2-7; D is tentatively TRBD1 or TRBD2 (5 bases each). The V gene's germline CDR1 is LGHNA and CDR2 YSLEER. The CDR3 runs to 13 residues. V was pared by 3 bases and J by 7 bases, with 13 bases between. In DNA form, the CDR3 reads TGCGCCAGCAGCCAGGGGTCGGGGCGGGAGCAGTACTTC. This sequence encodes CASSQGSGREQYF.

CDR3 sequence: CASSVQGINQPQHF. The CDR3 nucleotides read TGTGCCAGCAGTGTACAGGGTATCAATCAGCCCCAGCATTTT. The rearrangement joins TRBV6-1 to TRBJ1-5; tentative D call: TRBD1 (6 bases). This CDR3 is 14 amino acids long. In germline, CDR1 is MNHNS, CDR2 SASEGT. V lost 4 bases, J lost 3 bases, and 10 bases lay in between.

The chain couples TRBV7-9 to TRBJ2-7; D uncertain. Germline lookup yields CDR1 SEHNR and CDR2 FQNEAQ (reference sequence). The CDR3 totals 12 residues. V was clipped by 1 base and J by 9 bases, with 10 bases between them. Here the CDR3 reads CASSLGPGPQYF. Written as DNA, the CDR3 is TGTGCCAGCAGCTTAGGACCGGGTCCGCAGTACTTC.

The CDR3 spells CASSPHSSRWGNTEAFF. CDR3 coding DNA: TGTGCCAGCAGTCCGCACTCATCAAGGTGGGGAAACACTGAAGCTTTCTTT. The rearrangement uses TRBV2 and TRBJ1-1; the D is unclear. Germline V lookup: CDR1 SNHLY, CDR2 FYNNEI. This CDR3 region has 17 residues. Trimming cost V 5 bases and J 2 bases, with 21 bases left between them.

The chain combines TRBV18 with TRBJ1-1, with D perhaps TRBD1 (6 bases). Germline V lookup: CDR1 KGHSH, CDR2 LQKENI. The germline V and J ends were trimmed by 5 bases and 6 bases, with 19 bases remaining between them. This CDR3 contains 15 residues. The DNA for the CDR3 is TGTGCCAGCTCAATTTCGACAGGTGGTGGTCCTGAAGCTTTCTTT. As protein: CASSISTGGGPEAFF.

The chain couples TRBV6-5 to TRBJ2-6; D gene unclear. Germline CDR1 and CDR2: MNHEY and SVGAGI. V was pared by 10 bases and J by 2 bases, with 6 bases between. This CDR3 comprises 12 residues. DNA for the CDR3: TGTGCCACCCACGCTGGGGCCAACGTCCTGACTTTC. It specifies CATHAGANVLTF.

The chain carries TRBV4-1 and TRBJ2-7; 7 bases fit TRBD1. J gave up 3 bases and V 5 bases, and 4 bases lay outside the gene matches. This CDR3 has 13 amino acids. Germline V lookup: CDR1 MGHRA, CDR2 YSYEKL. CDR3 region: CASSSGQNYEQYF. CDR3 sequence (DNA): TGCGCCAGCAGCTCGGGACAGAACTACGAGCAGTACTTC.

The chain employs TRBV29-1 and TRBJ1-2; 10 bases are shared with TRBD1. From germline, CDR1 is SQVTM and CDR2 ANQGSEA. V shed 6 bases, J shed 5 bases, and the junction held 6 bases outside the gene matches. CDR3 size: 13 residues. CDR3 region: CSVGTGDRYGYTF. CDR3 in DNA: TGCAGCGTGGGGACAGGGGATCGGTATGGCTACACCTTC. The complete variable domain, with remaining parts taken from reference TRBV29-1 and TRBJ1-2, reads SAVISQKPSRDICQRGTSLTIQCQVDSQVTMMFWYRQQPGQSLTLIATANQGSEATYESGFVIDKFPISRPNLTFSTLTVSNMSPEDSSIYLCSVGTGDRYGYTFGSGTRLTVV.

This clone was picked up one time. The rearrangement uses TRBV7-2 and TRBJ2-5, with 8 bases aligning to TRBD1. This CDR3 has 16 amino acids. With V trimmed by 5 bases and J by 2 bases, 10 bases remained unmatched. The germline CDR1 and CDR2 sequences are SGHTA and FQGNSA. The CDR3 bases are TGTGCCAGCAGCCCGTGGCCGACAGGGGTTCAAGAGACCCAGTACTTC. Residues: CASSPWPTGVQETQYF.